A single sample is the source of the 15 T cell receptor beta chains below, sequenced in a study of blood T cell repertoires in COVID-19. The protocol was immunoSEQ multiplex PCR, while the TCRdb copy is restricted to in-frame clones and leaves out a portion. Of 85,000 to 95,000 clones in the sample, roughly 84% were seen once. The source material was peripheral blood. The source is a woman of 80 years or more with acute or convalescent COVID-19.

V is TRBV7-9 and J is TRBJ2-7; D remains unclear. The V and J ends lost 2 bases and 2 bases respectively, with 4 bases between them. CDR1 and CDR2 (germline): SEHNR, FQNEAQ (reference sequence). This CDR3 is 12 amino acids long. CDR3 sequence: CASSLRAYEQYF. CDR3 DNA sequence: TGTGCCAGCAGCTTAAGAGCCTACGAGCAGTACTTC.

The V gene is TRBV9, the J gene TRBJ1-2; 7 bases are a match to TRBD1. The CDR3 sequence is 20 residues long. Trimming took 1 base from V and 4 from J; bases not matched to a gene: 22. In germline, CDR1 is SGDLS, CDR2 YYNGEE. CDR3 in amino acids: CASSVPDRIGKRIMRYGYTF. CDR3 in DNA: TGTGCCAGCAGCGTACCGGACAGGATCGGAAAAAGAATAATGCGCTATGGCTACACCTTC.

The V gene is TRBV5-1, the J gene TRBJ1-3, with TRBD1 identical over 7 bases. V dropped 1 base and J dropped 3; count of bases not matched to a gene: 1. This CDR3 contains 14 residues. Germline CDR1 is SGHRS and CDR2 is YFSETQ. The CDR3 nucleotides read TGCGCCAGCAGCTTGACAGGGGATGGAAACACCATATATTTT. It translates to CASSLTGDGNTIYF.

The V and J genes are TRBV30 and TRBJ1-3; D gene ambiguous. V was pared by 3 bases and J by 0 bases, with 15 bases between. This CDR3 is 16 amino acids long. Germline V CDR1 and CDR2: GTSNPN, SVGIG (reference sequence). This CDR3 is CAWSRSLGASGNTIYF. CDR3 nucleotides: TGTGCCTGGAGCCGCTCCCTGGGAGCCTCTGGAAACACCATATATTTT.

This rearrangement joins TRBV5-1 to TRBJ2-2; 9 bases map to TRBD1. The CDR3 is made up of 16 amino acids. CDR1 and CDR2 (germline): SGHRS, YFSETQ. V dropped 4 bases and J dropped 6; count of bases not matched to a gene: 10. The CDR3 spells CASSLPLTGGPGELFF. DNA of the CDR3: TGCGCCAGCAGCCTCCCCCTGACAGGGGGGCCCGGGGAGCTGTTTTTT.

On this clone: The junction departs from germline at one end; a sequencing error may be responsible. CDR3 in DNA: TGTGCTAGCAGCCCTAATTTCGGGGAGCTGTTTTTT. Residues: CASSPNFGELFF. The rearrangement uses TRBV7-7 and TRBJ2-2; no definite D call. CDR3 length equals 12 residues. CDR1 is SSHAT and CDR2 is FNYEAQ in the germline V gene (reference sequence).

The CDR3 region has the DNA TGTGCCAGCAGCTCCGGACTGAATTCACCCCTCCACTTT. Residues: CASSSGLNSPLHF. The V gene is TRBV9, the J gene TRBJ1-6; D is uncertain. The germline V gene has CDR1 SGDLS and CDR2 YYNGEE. The length of the CDR3 is 13 residues. Trimming took 4 bases from V and 7 from J, leaving 9 bases between them.

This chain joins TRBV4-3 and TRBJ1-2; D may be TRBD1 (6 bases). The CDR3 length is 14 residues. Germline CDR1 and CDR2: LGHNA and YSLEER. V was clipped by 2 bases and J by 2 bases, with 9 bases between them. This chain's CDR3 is CASSQMTGNYGYTF. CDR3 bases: TGCGCCAGCAGCCAAATGACAGGCAACTATGGCTACACCTTC.

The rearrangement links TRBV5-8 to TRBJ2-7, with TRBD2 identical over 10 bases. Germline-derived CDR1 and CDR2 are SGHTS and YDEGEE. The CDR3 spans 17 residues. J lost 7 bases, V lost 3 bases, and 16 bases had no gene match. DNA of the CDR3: TGTGCCAGCAGCTCGTTACCTAGCGGGAGTCCTACGGGGGAGCAGTACTTC. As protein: CASSSLPSGSPTGEQYF.

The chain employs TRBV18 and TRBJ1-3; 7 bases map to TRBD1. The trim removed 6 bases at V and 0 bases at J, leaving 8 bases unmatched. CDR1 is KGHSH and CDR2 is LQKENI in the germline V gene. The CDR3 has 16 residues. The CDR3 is CASSSGTVDSGNTIYF. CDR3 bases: TGTGCCAGCTCCTCCGGGACAGTGGACTCTGGAAACACCATATATTTT.

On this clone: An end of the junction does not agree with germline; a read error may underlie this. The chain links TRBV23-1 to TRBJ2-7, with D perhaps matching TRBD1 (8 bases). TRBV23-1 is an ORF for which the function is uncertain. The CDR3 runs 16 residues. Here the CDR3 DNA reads TGCCCCAGCTGTCACGACGGGGGGACAGGCTCAAAGGAGCAGTACTTC. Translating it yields CPSCHDGGTGSKEQYF.

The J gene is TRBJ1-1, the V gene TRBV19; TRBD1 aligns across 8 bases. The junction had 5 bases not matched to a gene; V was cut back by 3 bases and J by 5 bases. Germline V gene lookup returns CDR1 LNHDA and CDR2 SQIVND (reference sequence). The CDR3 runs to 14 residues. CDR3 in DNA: TGTGCCAGTAGTATTCAGGGGGCGGAGACTGAAGCTTTCTTT. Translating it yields CASSIQGAETEAFF.

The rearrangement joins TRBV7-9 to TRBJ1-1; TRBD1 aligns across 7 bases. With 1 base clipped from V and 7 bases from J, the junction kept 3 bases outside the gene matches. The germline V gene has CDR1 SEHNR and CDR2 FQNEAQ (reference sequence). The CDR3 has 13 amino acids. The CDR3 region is CASSLEGTVEAFF. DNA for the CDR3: TGTGCCAGCAGCTTAGAGGGGACAGTTGAAGCTTTCTTT.

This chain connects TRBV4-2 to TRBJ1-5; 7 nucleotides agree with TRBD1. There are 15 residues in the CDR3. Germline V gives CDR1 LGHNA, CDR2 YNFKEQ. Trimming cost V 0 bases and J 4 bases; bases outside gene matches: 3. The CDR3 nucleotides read TGTGCCAGCAGCCAAGAGGGACAGACAAATCAGCCCCAGCATTTT. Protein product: CASSQEGQTNQPQHF.

DNA of the CDR3: TGTGCCAGCAGCTTAGATGAGGGCCTGAACACTGAAGCTTTCTTT. The encoded protein is CASSLDEGLNTEAFF. V gene TRBV11-3 combines with J gene TRBJ1-1; no firm D call. This CDR3 is built from 15 residues. V was trimmed by 0 bases and J by 0 bases, leaving 8 bases between them. Per the germline V gene, CDR1 is SGHNT and CDR2 is YENEEA.